The 24 T cell receptor beta chains below all came from one sample that was sequenced in a study of T cell responses to AZD1222 COVID-19 vaccine. This table comes from immunoSEQ multiplex PCR, and its TCRdb copy is limited to in-frame clones, with some not included. The sample yields 90,000 to 95,000 clones, approximately 90% seen once. The sequenced sample was peripheral blood, obtained on day 0 of AZD1222 vaccination. The origin of the receptors is an adult in good health.

This chain joins TRBV7-9 and TRBJ2-1; no clear D. V gave up 5 bases and J gave up 0 bases, with 11 bases separating them. CDR1 and CDR2 (germline): SEHNR, FQNEAQ (reference sequence). The CDR3 runs to 15 residues. CDR3 amino acids: CASSLLRSSYNEQFF. CDR3 coding DNA: TGTGCCAGCAGCCTACTACGGAGCTCCTACAATGAGCAGTTCTTC.

This chain links TRBV24-1 with TRBJ2-2; a weak D match, TRBD2 (6 bases). V lost 12 bases, J lost 4 bases, and 17 bases lay in between. From germline, CDR1 is KGHDR and CDR2 SFDVKD. CDR3 size: 14 residues. In DNA form, the CDR3 reads TGTGCCGCCCGGGGTAGCGGAGGCACCGGGGAGCTGTTTTTT. Protein product: CAARGSGGTGELFF.

The rearrangement links TRBV6-5 to TRBJ2-7; the D gene is possibly TRBD2 (6 bases). The length of the CDR3 is 15 residues. V was clipped by 6 bases and J by 2 bases, with 17 bases between them. CDR1 and CDR2 (germline): MNHEY, SVGAGI. The CDR3 bases are TGTGCCAGCAGCTCTGGAGGTGGAGGGGCCTACGAGCAGTACTTC. Protein product: CASSSGGGGAYEQYF.

This rearrangement joins TRBV19 to TRBJ1-4; 8 nucleotides align to TRBD1. With 10 bases clipped from V and 8 bases from J, the junction kept 6 bases outside the gene matches. The CDR3 has 12 amino acids. Germline values: CDR1 LNHDA, CDR2 SQIVND (reference sequence). The CDR3 here is CATGDRLEKLFF. CDR3 coding DNA: TGTGCCACCGGGGACAGGCTGGAAAAACTGTTTTTT.

The rearrangement links TRBV28 to TRBJ1-4; unclear D gene. Germline CDR1 reads MDHEN; CDR2 reads SYDVKM. The CDR3 sequence is 13 residues long. The V gene lost 2 bases and the J gene lost 3 bases, with 4 bases spanning the gap. CDR3 sequence (DNA): TGTGCCAGCAGTTTAAGTGCTAATGAAAAACTGTTTTTT. It yields the protein CASSLSANEKLFF.

The V and J genes are TRBV7-2 and TRBJ1-1; 7 nucleotides match TRBD1. There are 15 residues in the CDR3. V lost 4 bases and J lost 1; bases outside the gene matches: 6. Germline lookup yields CDR1 SGHTA and CDR2 FQGNSA. This CDR3 is CASSSRQGQNTEAFF. In DNA form, the CDR3 reads TGTGCCAGCAGCTCCCGACAGGGCCAGAACACTGAAGCTTTCTTT.

The gene calls are TRBV7-2 and TRBJ2-1; 11 nucleotides agree with TRBD2. The length of the CDR3 is 16 residues. Losses at the gene ends were 0 bases for V and 7 bases for J; bases not matched to a gene: 5. CDR1 SGHTA and CDR2 FQGNSA come from the germline V gene. As DNA, the CDR3 is TGTGCCAGCAGCTTAGCAGTAGCGGGAGGGATGAATGAGCAGTTCTTC. Protein product: CASSLAVAGGMNEQFF.

This clone was picked up one time. The chain combines TRBV21-1 with TRBJ2-7; the table assigns TRBD2, which was not confirmed against the DNA. TRBV21-1 is noted as a pseudogene. CDR3 length equals 16 residues. The CDR3 is CASTGLAGVATYEQYF. The CDR3 nucleotides read TGTGCCAGCACGGGCCTAGCGGGAGTCGCTACCTACGAGCAGTACTTC.

J is TRBJ1-3 and V is TRBV7-8, with a tentative D call TRBD1 (6 bases). This CDR3 is 18 amino acids long. V lost 5 bases and J 0 bases, leaving 20 bases between the germline ends. CDR1 and CDR2 from the germline V gene are SGHVS and FQNEAQ. For the CDR3, the DNA is TGTGCCAGCAGCCCATTGACAGGCGCTCAGAGCTCTGGAAACACCATATATTTT. This translates into CASSPLTGAQSSGNTIYF. The full variable domain, in which reference TRBV7-8 and TRBJ1-3 provide the parts outside the CDR3, is GAGVSQSPRYKVAKRGQDVALRCDPISGHVSLFWYQQALGQGPEFLTYFQNEAQLDKSGLPSDRFFAERPEGSVSTLKIQRTQQEDSAVYLCASSPLTGAQSSGNTIYFGEGSWLTVV.

This chain's CDR3 is CASSTDSGYNSPLHF. CDR3 bases: TGTGCCAGCAGCACGGACAGCGGTTATAATTCACCCCTCCACTTT. V and J are TRBV7-8 and TRBJ1-6; possible D gene TRBD1, 6 bases. With 5 bases removed from V and 4 bases from J, the gap between germline ends came to 12 bases. CDR1 is SGHVS and CDR2 is FQNEAQ in the germline V gene. The CDR3 runs 15 residues.

The rearrangement uses TRBV5-1 and TRBJ2-2; possibly TRBD1 for D (6 bases). V lost 2 bases and J lost 8, with 13 bases in between. Germline V gives CDR1 SGHRS, CDR2 YFSETQ. CDR3 length: 14 residues. CDR3 sequence: CASSFVQGSGELFF. The CDR3 DNA follows: TGCGCCAGCAGCTTCGTACAGGGTTCGGGGGAGCTGTTTTTT.

This chain uses TRBV18 with TRBJ2-3, with 7 bases aligning to TRBD1. The CDR3 has 13 amino acids. V shed 4 bases, J shed 3 bases, and the junction held 1 base outside the gene matches. Germline CDR1 reads KGHSH; CDR2 reads LQKENI. In DNA, the CDR3 is TGTGCCAGCTCACTGGGACAGACAGATACGCAGTATTTT. Translated, it gives CASSLGQTDTQYF. Filled out from reference TRBV18 and TRBJ2-3, the complete variable domain reads NAGVMQNPRHLVRRRGQEARLRCSPMKGHSHVYWYRQLPEEGLKFMVYLQKENIIDESGMPKERFSAEFPKEGPSILRIQQVVRGDSAAYFCASSLGQTDTQYFGPGTRLTVL.

The genes are TRBV7-6 and TRBJ2-1, with D tentatively TRBD1 (6 bases). V was trimmed by 0 bases and J by 4 bases, leaving 10 bases between them. The CDR3 totals 15 residues. Per germline, CDR1 SGHVS and CDR2 FNYEAQ. CDR3 DNA sequence: TGTGCCAGCAGCTTAGCGGGGGCGTCTTACAATGAGCAGTTCTTC. Amino acids: CASSLAGASYNEQFF.

V and J are TRBV7-2 and TRBJ2-7; D is ambiguous. CDR1 is SGHTA, CDR2 FQGNSA, per germline. Deletions cut 8 bases from V and 0 bases from J, with 8 bases between. The CDR3 is 12 residues long. CDR3 loop: CASRLDSYEQYF. The CDR3 DNA reads TGTGCCAGCCGGCTGGACTCCTACGAGCAGTACTTC. Full variable domain (missing parts from reference TRBV7-2 and TRBJ2-7): GAGVSQSPSNKVTEKGKDVELRCDPISGHTALYWYRQSLGQGLEFLIYFQGNSAPDKSGLPSDRFSAERTGGSVSTLTIQRTQQEDSAVYLCASRLDSYEQYFGPGTRLTVT.

Only a few counts were recorded for this clone. This chain links TRBV3-1 (or the pseudogene TRBV3-2) with TRBJ2-5; D could derive from TRBD1 or TRBD2 (7 bases each). The CDR3 sequence is 16 residues long. Germline loops: CDR1 LGHDT, CDR2 YNNKEL (reference sequence). V lost 3 bases, J lost 5 bases, and 19 bases lay in between. The CDR3 sequence: CASSQADQGGMETQYF. CDR3 nucleotide sequence: TGTGCCAGCAGCCAGGCAGATCAGGGGGGGATGGAGACCCAGTACTTC.

This clone has more than one count but fewer than ten. The gene calls are TRBV10-3 and TRBJ1-1, with D unresolved. Germline values: CDR1 ENHRY, CDR2 SYGVKD. The CDR3 runs to 14 residues. Trimming stripped 3 bases from V and 4 bases from J, with 12 bases between. CDR3: CAISERPRTTEAFF. CDR3 coding DNA: TGTGCCATCAGTGAAAGGCCGCGAACCACTGAAGCTTTCTTT.

This clone was observed a few times. The chain combines TRBV29-1 with TRBJ1-3; D gene unclear. V lost 2 bases, J lost 0 bases, and 5 bases lay in between. This CDR3 region has 13 residues. Germline CDR1 and CDR2: SQVTM and ANQGSEA. This chain's CDR3 is CSVEKISGNTIYF. DNA of the CDR3: TGCAGCGTTGAAAAGATCTCTGGAAACACCATATATTTT.

The V gene is TRBV19, the J gene TRBJ1-4, with D hard to call. The CDR3 spans 15 residues. In germline, CDR1 is LNHDA, CDR2 SQIVND (reference sequence). Trimming cost V 3 bases and J 3 bases, with 11 bases left between them. This CDR3 reads CASSMGPAPNEKLFF. CDR3 DNA sequence: TGTGCCAGTAGTATGGGCCCGGCGCCTAATGAAAAACTGTTTTTT. The entire variable domain, with the rest obtained from reference TRBV19 and TRBJ1-4, is as follows: DGGITQSPKYLFRKEGQNVTLSCEQNLNHDAMYWYRQDPGQGLRLIYYSQIVNDFQKGDIAEGYSVSREKKESFPLTVTSAQKNPTAFYLCASSMGPAPNEKLFFGSGTQLSVL.

The gene calls are TRBV6-4 and TRBJ1-6; D not certain. The CDR3 has 13 amino acids. The germline V gene has CDR1 MRHNA and CDR2 SNTAGT. Trimming shortened V by 4 bases and J by 5 bases, and 6 bases separated the two germline ends. DNA for the CDR3: TGTGCCAGCAGTGTTGTCGATAATTCACCCCTCCACTTT. Its protein is CASSVVDNSPLHF.

The rearrangement uses TRBV7-2 and TRBJ1-2; TRBD1 aligns across 7 bases. The ends lost 1 base at V and 0 bases at J; junction bases unmatched: 5. Per the germline V gene, CDR1 is SGHTA and CDR2 is FQGNSA. This CDR3 has 16 amino acids. The DNA of the CDR3 is TGTGCCAGCAGCTTAGTCACAGGGGAAGCTAACTATGGCTACACCTTC. Its protein is CASSLVTGEANYGYTF.

CDR3 DNA: TGTGCCAGCAGCTATTCCGGCAGGGCCTATGGCTACACCTTC. This gives the protein CASSYSGRAYGYTF. The V call is TRBV6-5, the J call TRBJ1-2, with a possible D match to TRBD1 (5 bases). The length of the CDR3 is 14 residues. CDR1 and CDR2 (germline): MNHEY, SVGAGI. V shed 6 bases and J shed 4 bases, with 15 bases lying between them.

This chain uses TRBV4-2 with TRBJ1-4; D perhaps matches TRBD1 (6 bases). This CDR3 is 15 amino acids long. CDR1 is LGHNA, CDR2 YNFKEQ, per germline. Trimming left V 2 bases short and J 3 bases short, with 10 bases between. CDR3 loop: CASSQLGAANEKLFF. CDR3 nucleotide sequence: TGTGCCAGCAGCCAATTGGGGGCCGCTAATGAAAAACTGTTTTTT.

The chain employs TRBV5-1 and TRBJ2-3; 7 nucleotides line up with TRBD2. The germline CDR1 and CDR2 sequences are SGHRS and YFSETQ. V shed 2 bases and J 0 bases; nucleotides not matched to a gene: 6. This CDR3 comprises 16 residues. The CDR3 reads CASSFTSVGSTDTQYF. DNA for the CDR3: TGCGCCAGCAGCTTTACTAGCGTTGGGAGCACAGATACGCAGTATTTT.

The chain uses TRBV30 and TRBJ1-1; TRBD1 matches at 10 bases. There are 14 residues in the CDR3. Germline V lookup: CDR1 GTSNPN, CDR2 SVGIG (reference sequence). V was clipped by 3 bases and J by 5 bases; unmatched bases: 6. The CDR3 region has the DNA TGTGCCTGGAGCCCGGGACAGGGGTGGACTGAAGCTTTCTTT. Its protein product is CAWSPGQGWTEAFF.